This T cell receptor (beta chain) was profiled in a study of shared clonotypes between healthy human individuals. There are 16 residues in the CDR3. Germline loops: CDR1 LNHDA, CDR2 SQIVND (reference sequence). Trimming at V came to 4 bases and at J to 2 bases, leaving 9 bases not matched to a gene. Produced via immunoSEQ multiplex PCR; TCRdb's table is partial and in-frame only. The sample has millions of clones, around 90% seen once. The chain couples TRBV19 to TRBJ2-7, with 9 bases matching TRBD2. What was sequenced was naive CD4+ T cells sorted from blood. The subset: CD45RA+ positively selected. The receptor's source is a man aged 18 to 30 in good health. The CDR3 DNA follows: TGTGCCAGTAGTAAATTAGCGGGAGTACGGCCCTACGAGCAGTACTTC. Its protein product is CASSKLAGVRPYEQYF.